This TCR beta chain was obtained from a study of blood T cell repertoires in COVID-19. Study context: Italy, Spain and the United States were the sources of the convalescent and acute COVID-19 samples. T cells, B-cell-depleted T cells, or PBMCs provided the cDNA or gDNA that served as material.

V gave up 9 bases and J gave up 7 bases; unmatched junction bases: 6. Germline values: CDR1 LNHDA, CDR2 SQIVND (reference sequence). This CDR3 has 14 residues. Per the original methods: Nucleated cell counts were estimated from reference gene primer amplification. Repertoires were generated with immunoSEQ multiplex PCR, while TCRdb's copy carries only in-frame clones and drops some. That table gives V, J and clone size, and the DNA gave D and trimming. The data show over 200,000 clones, with 75% to 95% seen just once and roughly 2.7% held by the top ten. The sample was peripheral blood. This TCR was recovered from a person aged 18 to 30 with COVID-19, enrolled during active disease. The chain recombines TRBV19 with TRBJ1-6; TRBD1 aligns across 10 bases. CDR3 nucleotide sequence: TGTGCCAGCGGAACGGGACAGGGGAATTCACCCCTCCACTTT. Protein: CASGTGQGNSPLHF.